This T cell receptor beta chain was identified during a study of blood T cell repertoires in COVID-19 (dated by TCRdb to about 2020). In terms of the full investigation: Samples from collaborators originated in the United States, Italy and Spain and spanned both the acute and convalescent phases of COVID-19. The prospective study material was composed of cDNA or gDNA derived from T cells, B-cell-depleted T cells, or PBMCs. Subjects who had been exposed to COVID-19, were actively infected with it, or had recovered from it provided the deeply sampled blood TCRbeta repertoires that made up the dataset. The repertoires were released in a freely available public database intended as a resource for research on the immune response to SARS-CoV-2. Samples came from the ongoing ImmuneRACE study (first 160 participants) plus 1,254 subjects from 6 global collaborators. A de-identified subject ID, COVID-19 status, age in years and sex were almost always included in the sample metadata. Where available, HLA class I and class II types were taken from metadata supplied by the sample provider and were not determined by assay-based typing. Findings and caveats that apply to the study as a whole: How much clinical and demographic metadata was included differed by source and by participant, and the metadata was provided uncurated.

A few counts support this clone. Its binding antigen is unknown. Base qualities were left out, and no much larger clone turns up one base away. The CDR3 measures 15 amino acids from cysteine to phenylalanine. Only CDR3 DNA remains: 45 bases, in frame from the first base. The germline V gene (reference sequence) supplies CDR1 MNHEY and CDR2 SMNVEV. At the junction V is shortened by 3 bases and J by 3 bases, with 12 bases in between. The collaborating institutions used their own protocols to collect whole blood in K2EDTA tubes. For TCRbeta analysis, collaborators shipped samples in one of three forms: frozen whole blood, isolated PBMCs, or DNA extracted from either of those sample types. TCRbeta CDR3 regions were amplified from genomic DNA by means of the immunoSEQ Assay, a bias-controlled multiplex PCR. On the authors' methods: Nucleated cell counts per sample were estimated from amplification of reference gene primers within the assay. To quantify the absolute abundance of each unique TCRbeta CDR3 rearrangement, sequence reads were collapsed and filtered. For each sample, productive Simpson clonality was calculated as the square root of Simpson's diversity index over productive rearrangements. TCRdb took over this immuneACCESS table, retaining in-frame rearrangements with V and J assigned. Such tables are incomplete; in checked studies, under half of the missing clones stem from an unresolved V gene, and the remainder is unexplained. D and trimming come from the DNA, and the V and J calls and clone size come from that table. Present in this sample are a few hundred thousand clones, more than 75% of which were seen just once. About 4.8% of the sample comes from the top ten.

Sequencing was performed on peripheral blood. This clonotype was obtained from a man between 45 and 60 years old with acute or convalescent COVID-19. Recombination linked TRBV27 to TRBJ1-5, with no confident D gene call. The CDR3 reads CASSLWGANNQPQHF. The DNA reads TGTGCCAGCAGTTTGTGGGGAGCGAACAATCAGCCCCAGCATTTT.